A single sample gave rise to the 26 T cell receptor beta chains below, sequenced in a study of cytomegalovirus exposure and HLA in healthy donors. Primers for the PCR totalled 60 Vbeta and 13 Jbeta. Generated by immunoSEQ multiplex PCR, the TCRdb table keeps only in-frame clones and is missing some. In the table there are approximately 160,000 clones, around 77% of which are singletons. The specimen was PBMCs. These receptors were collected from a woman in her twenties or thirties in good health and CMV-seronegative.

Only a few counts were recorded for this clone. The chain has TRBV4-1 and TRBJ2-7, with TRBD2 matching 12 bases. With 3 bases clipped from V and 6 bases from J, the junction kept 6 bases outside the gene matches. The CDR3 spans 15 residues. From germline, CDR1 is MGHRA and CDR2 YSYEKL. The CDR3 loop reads CASSHQTSGGLEQYF. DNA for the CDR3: TGCGCCAGCAGCCACCAGACTAGCGGGGGTCTCGAGCAGTACTTC.

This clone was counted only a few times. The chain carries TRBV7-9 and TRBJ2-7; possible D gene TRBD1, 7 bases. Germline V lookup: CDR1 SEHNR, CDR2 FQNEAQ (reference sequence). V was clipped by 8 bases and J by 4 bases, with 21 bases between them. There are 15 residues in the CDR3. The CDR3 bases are TGTGCCAGCGTATCCCGTGGGGCGGGACAGTACGAGCAGTACTTC. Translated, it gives CASVSRGAGQYEQYF.

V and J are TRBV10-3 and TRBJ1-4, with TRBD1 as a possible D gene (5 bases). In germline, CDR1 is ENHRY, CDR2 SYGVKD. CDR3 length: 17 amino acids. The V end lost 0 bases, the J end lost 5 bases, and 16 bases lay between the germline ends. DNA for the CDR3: TGTGCCATCAGTGAGTCTGGCGGGACGGCCACAAATGAAAAACTGTTTTTT. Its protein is CAISESGGTATNEKLFF.

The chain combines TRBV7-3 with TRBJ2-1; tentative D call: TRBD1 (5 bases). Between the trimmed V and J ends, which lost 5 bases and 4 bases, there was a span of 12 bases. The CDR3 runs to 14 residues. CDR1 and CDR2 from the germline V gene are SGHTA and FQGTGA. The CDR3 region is CASSRAGIYNEQFF. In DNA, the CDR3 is TGTGCCAGCAGCCGCGCAGGGATATACAATGAGCAGTTCTTC.

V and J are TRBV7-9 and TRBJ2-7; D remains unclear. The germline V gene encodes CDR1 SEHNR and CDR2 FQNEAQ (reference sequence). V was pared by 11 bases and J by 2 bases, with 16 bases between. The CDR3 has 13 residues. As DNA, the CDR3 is TGTGCCTCCAGACAAGTTGGCCCCTACGAGCAGTACTTC. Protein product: CASRQVGPYEQYF.

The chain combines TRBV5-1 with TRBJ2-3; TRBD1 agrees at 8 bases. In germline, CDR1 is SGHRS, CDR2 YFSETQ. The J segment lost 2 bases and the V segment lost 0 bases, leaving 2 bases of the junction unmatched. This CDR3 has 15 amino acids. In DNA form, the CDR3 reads TGCGCCAGCAGCTTGGTGACAGGGGACACAGATACGCAGTATTTT. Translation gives CASSLVTGDTDTQYF.

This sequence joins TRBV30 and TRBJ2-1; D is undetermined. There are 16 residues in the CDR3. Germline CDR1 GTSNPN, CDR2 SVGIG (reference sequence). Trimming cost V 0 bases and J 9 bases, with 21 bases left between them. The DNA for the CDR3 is TGTGCCTGGAGTGTACTGTCTCTGAGGTCGTTGGGTGAGCAGTTCTTC. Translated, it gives CAWSVLSLRSLGEQFF.

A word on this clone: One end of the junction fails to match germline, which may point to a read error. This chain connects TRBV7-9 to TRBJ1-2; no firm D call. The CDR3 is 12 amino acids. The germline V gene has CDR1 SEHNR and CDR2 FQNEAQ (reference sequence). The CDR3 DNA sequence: TGTTCCAGCAGCGGAGTTGGGTATGGCTACACCTTC. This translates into CSSSGVGYGYTF.

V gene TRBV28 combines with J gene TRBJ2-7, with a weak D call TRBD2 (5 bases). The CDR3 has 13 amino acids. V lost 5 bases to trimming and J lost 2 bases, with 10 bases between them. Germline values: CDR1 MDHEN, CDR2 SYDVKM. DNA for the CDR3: TGTGCCAGCAGTCCCGGGAATCCCTACGAGCAGTACTTC. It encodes CASSPGNPYEQYF.

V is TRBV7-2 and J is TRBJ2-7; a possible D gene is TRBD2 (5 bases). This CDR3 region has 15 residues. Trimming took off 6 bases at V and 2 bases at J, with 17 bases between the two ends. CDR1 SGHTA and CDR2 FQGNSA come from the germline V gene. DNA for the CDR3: TGTGCCAGCAGTTTGGACTTCCAACTCGCCTACGAGCAGTACTTC. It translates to CASSLDFQLAYEQYF.

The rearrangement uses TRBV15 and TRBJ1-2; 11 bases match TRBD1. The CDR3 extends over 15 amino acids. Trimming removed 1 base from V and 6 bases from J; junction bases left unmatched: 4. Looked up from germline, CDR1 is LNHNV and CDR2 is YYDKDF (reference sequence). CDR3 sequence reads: CATSRGGTGGNGYTF. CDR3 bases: TGTGCCACCAGCAGAGGTGGGACAGGGGGGAATGGCTACACCTTC.

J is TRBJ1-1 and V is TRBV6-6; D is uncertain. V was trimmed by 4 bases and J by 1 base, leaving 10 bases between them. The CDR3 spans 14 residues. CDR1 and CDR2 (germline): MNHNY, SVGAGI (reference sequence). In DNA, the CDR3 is TGTGCCAGCAGTTGGCAGGATTCGAACACTGAAGCTTTCTTT. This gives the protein CASSWQDSNTEAFF.

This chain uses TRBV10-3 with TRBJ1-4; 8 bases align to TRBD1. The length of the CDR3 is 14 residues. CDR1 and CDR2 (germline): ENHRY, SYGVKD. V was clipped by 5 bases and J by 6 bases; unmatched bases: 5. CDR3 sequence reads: CAISQGARDEKLFF. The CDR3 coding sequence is TGTGCCATCAGTCAGGGGGCGCGGGATGAAAAACTGTTTTTT.

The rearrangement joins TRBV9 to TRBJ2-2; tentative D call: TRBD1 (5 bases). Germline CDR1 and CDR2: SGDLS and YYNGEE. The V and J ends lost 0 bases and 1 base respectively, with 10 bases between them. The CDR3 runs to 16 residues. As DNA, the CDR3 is TGTGCCAGCAGCGTAGCCACAGGCTGGAACACCGGGGAGCTGTTTTTT. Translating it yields CASSVATGWNTGELFF.

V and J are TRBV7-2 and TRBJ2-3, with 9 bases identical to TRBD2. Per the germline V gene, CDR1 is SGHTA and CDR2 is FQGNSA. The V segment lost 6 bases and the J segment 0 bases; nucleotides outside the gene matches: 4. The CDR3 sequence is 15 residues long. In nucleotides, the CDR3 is TGTGCCAGCAGTCCTAGCGGGGCTAGCACAGATACGCAGTATTTT. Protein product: CASSPSGASTDTQYF. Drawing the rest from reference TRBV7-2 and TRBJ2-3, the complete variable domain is GAGVSQSPSNKVTEKGKDVELRCDPISGHTALYWYRQSLGQGLEFLIYFQGNSAPDKSGLPSDRFSAERTGGSVSTLTIQRTQQEDSAVYLCASSPSGASTDTQYFGPGTRLTVL.

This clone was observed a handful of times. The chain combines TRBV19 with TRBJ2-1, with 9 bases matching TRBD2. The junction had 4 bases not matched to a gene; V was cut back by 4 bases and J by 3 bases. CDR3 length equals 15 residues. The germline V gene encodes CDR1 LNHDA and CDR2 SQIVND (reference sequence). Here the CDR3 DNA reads TGTGCCAGTAGTACTGTTAGCGGGAGCTACAATGAGCAGTTCTTC. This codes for CASSTVSGSYNEQFF. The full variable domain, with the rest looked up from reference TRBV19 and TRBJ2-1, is DGGITQSPKYLFRKEGQNVTLSCEQNLNHDAMYWYRQDPGQGLRLIYYSQIVNDFQKGDIAEGYSVSREKKESFPLTVTSAQKNPTAFYLCASSTVSGSYNEQFFGPGTRLTVL.

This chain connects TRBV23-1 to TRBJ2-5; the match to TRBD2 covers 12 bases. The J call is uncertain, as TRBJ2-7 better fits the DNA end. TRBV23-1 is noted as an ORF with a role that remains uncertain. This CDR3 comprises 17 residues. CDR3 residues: CASSTNSGTSGPYEQYF. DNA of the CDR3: TGCGCCAGCAGCACTAATTCCGGGACTAGCGGGCCCTACGAGCAGTACTTC.

The CDR3 DNA reads as TGTGCCAGTAGTATTCTAGCGGGAGCAGAGACCCAGTACTTC. This translates into CASSILAGAETQYF. The J gene is TRBJ2-5, the V gene TRBV19; 10 bases line up with TRBD2. This CDR3 region has 14 residues. V was pared by 3 bases and J by 4 bases, with 2 bases of the junction left unmatched. In germline, CDR1 is LNHDA, CDR2 SQIVND (reference sequence).

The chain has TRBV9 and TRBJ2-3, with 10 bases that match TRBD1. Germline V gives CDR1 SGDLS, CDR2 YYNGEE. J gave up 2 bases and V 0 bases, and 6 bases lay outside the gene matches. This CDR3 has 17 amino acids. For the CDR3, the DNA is TGTGCCAGCAGCGTAGTCCGTCGACAGGGGGCCACAGATACGCAGTATTTT. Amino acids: CASSVVRRQGATDTQYF. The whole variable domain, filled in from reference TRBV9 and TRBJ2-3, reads DSGVTQTPKHLITATGQRVTLRCSPRSGDLSVYWYQQSLDQGLQFLIQYYNGEERAKGNILERFSAQQFPDLHSELNLSSLELGDSALYFCASSVVRRQGATDTQYFGPGTRLTVL.

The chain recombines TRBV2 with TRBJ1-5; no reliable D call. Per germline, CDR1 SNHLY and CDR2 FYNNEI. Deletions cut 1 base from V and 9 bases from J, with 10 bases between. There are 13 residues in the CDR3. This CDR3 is CASSEGRTGPQHF. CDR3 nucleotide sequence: TGTGCCAGCAGTGAAGGACGAACGGGGCCCCAGCATTTT.

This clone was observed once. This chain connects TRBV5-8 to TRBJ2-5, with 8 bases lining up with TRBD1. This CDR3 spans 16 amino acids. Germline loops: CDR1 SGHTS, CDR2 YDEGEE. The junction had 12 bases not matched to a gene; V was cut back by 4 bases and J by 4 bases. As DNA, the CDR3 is TGTGCCAGCAGCCACGCGGTTCAGGGGGCTGGAGAGACCCAGTACTTC. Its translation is CASSHAVQGAGETQYF.

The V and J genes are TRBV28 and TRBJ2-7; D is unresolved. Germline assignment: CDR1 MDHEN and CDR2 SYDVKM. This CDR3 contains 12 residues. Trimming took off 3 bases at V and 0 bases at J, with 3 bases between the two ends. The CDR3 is CASSFRSYEQYF. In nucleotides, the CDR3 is TGTGCCAGCAGTTTCCGCTCCTACGAGCAGTACTTC.

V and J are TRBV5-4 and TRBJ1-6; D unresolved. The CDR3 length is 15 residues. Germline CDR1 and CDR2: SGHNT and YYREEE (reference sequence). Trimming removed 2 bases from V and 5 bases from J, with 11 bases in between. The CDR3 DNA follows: TGTGCCAGCAGCTTTCGGACCGGGGATAATTCACCCCTCCACTTT. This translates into CASSFRTGDNSPLHF.

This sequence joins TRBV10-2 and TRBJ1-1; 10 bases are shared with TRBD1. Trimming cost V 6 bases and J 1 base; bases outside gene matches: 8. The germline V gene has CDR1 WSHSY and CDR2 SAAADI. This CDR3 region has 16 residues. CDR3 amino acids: CASREGQGYKNTEAFF. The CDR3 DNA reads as TGCGCCAGCAGAGAGGGACAGGGGTACAAGAACACTGAAGCTTTCTTT.

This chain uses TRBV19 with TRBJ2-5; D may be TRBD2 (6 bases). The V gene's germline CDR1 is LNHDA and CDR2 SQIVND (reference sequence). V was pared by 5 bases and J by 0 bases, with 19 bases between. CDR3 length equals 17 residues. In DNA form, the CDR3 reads TGTGCCAGTAGTTCCCGTTGGTCTAGCGAGTACCAAGAGACCCAGTACTTC. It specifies CASSSRWSSEYQETQYF.

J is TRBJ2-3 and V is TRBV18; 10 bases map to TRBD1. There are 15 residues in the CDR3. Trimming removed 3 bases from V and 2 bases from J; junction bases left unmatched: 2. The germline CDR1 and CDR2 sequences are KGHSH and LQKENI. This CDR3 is CASSPGTGDTDTQYF. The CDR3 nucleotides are TGTGCCAGCTCACCGGGGACAGGGGACACAGATACGCAGTATTTT. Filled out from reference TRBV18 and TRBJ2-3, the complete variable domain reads NAGVMQNPRHLVRRRGQEARLRCSPMKGHSHVYWYRQLPEEGLKFMVYLQKENIIDESGMPKERFSAEFPKEGPSILRIQQVVRGDSAAYFCASSPGTGDTDTQYFGPGTRLTVL.